This is a list of T cell receptor beta chains from one sample in a study of TIL therapy for anti-PD-1-resistant metastatic lung cancer. This table comes from immunoSEQ multiplex PCR, and its TCRdb copy is limited to in-frame clones, with some not included. Here the sample spans 50,000 or so clones, less than 75% being singletons. The source material was tumor tissue, sampled at baseline. These receptors all stem from a person aged 25 to 79 with non-small cell lung cancer. Each CDR3 is given with its conserved first and last residue. The D gene is left open where the match is weak. Expanded clones are given a class, and other clones once, few, many or no size at all.

length	size	J	V	D	CDR3	DNA
14	-	TRBJ2-5	TRBV30	TRBD2	CAWVPRGVGETQYF	TGTGCCTGGGTACCTCGGGGGGTAGGGGAGACCCAGTACTTC
16	-	TRBJ2-1	TRBV7-2	-	CASSLNPTPPQDEQFF	TGTGCCAGCAGCTTAAATCCCACTCCCCCGCAGGATGAGCAGTTCTTC
15	-	TRBJ2-7	TRBV7-9	-	CASSLTWDRSYEQYF	TGTGCCAGCAGCCTCACATGGGACCGCTCCTACGAGCAGTACTTC
12	-	TRBJ2-3	TRBV5-1	-	CASSFPSSAQYF	TGCGCCAGTTCCTTTCCGTCGAGTGCGCAGTATTTT
15	-	TRBJ2-6	TRBV6-5	-	CASSFHRAGANVLTF	TGTGCCAGCAGTTTTCACAGGGCTGGGGCCAACGTCCTGACTTTC
14	-	TRBJ1-2	TRBV5-1	TRBD1	CASSFSGDRYGYTF	TGCGCCAGCAGCTTTTCAGGGGACAGATATGGCTACACCTTC
13	-	TRBJ1-5	TRBV9	-	CASSESWDQPQHF	TGTGCCAGCAGCGAGTCGTGGGATCAGCCCCAGCATTTT
13	once	TRBJ2-5	TRBV5-1	-	CASSGGTGETQYF	TGCGCCAGCAGTGGGGGAACGGGAGAGACCCAGTACTTC
17	-	TRBJ2-1	TRBV11-2	TRBD2	CASSFGTSGRAANEQFF	TGTGCCAGCAGCTTCGGGACTAGCGGGAGGGCCGCGAATGAGCAGTTCTTC
11	few	TRBJ1-2	TRBV30	-	CAWTGDYGYTF	TGTGCCTGGACAGGGGACTATGGCTACACCTTC
15	few	TRBJ2-3	TRBV7-2	-	CASSSAGPFGDTQYF	TGTGCCAGCAGCTCTGCCGGCCCCTTTGGGGATACGCAGTATTTT
16	-	TRBJ1-6	TRBV5-8	-	CASSFKATLHNSPLHF	TGTGCCAGCAGCTTCAAGGCAACGTTACATAATTCACCCCTCCACTTT
14	-	TRBJ1-3	TRBV6-5	-	CASSYHRLGNTIYF	TGTGCCAGCAGTTACCACAGGCTCGGAAACACCATATATTTT
17	-	TRBJ1-2	TRBV4-1	-	CASSSATRFTGDYGYTF	TGCGCCAGCAGTTCTGCAACCCGCTTTACGGGGGACTATGGCTACACCTTC
13	-	TRBJ2-7	TRBV7-2	TRBD1	CASSLGQPYEQYF	TGTGCCAGCAGCCTGGGACAGCCCTACGAGCAGTACTTC
17	-	TRBJ1-3	TRBV4-1	-	CASSQAGQLHSGNTIYF	TGCGCCAGCAGCCAAGCGGGGCAGCTTCACTCTGGAAACACCATATATTTT
15	-	TRBJ2-2	TRBV5-1	-	CASSFWQGNTGELFF	TGCGCCAGCAGCTTTTGGCAGGGGAACACCGGGGAGCTGTTTTTT
16	few	TRBJ2-5	TRBV10-3	TRBD1	CAISESQGTGKETQYF	TGTGCCATCAGTGAGTCTCAAGGGACAGGGAAAGAGACCCAGTACTTC
14	-	TRBJ1-6	TRBV7-9	TRBD1	CASSKTGGQSPLHF	TGTGCCAGCAGCAAGACAGGGGGCCAATCACCCCTCCACTTT
13	-	TRBJ1-3	TRBV28	-	CASSREGGNTIYF	TGTGCCAGCAGCCGGGAGGGGGGAAACACCATATATTTT
17	-	TRBJ2-7	TRBV5-4	-	CASRGSTVQRKTYEQYF	TGTGCCAGCAGGGGCAGCACCGTCCAGCGGAAGACCTACGAGCAGTACTTC
16	once	TRBJ2-1	TRBV9	TRBD2	CASSVDPSGGDNEQFF	TGTGCCAGCAGCGTAGATCCTAGCGGGGGGGACAATGAGCAGTTCTTC
12	once	TRBJ2-7	TRBV30	-	CAWLDSRLEQYF	TGTGCCTGGTTGGACTCAAGGCTCGAGCAGTACTTC
14	-	TRBJ1-4	TRBV30	-	CAWSPSKGNEKLFF	TGTGCCTGGAGTCCCAGTAAGGGGAATGAAAAACTGTTTTTT
16	few	TRBJ2-5	TRBV10-2	TRBD1	CASSVLWAGGGETQYF	TGCGCCAGCAGTGTTTTATGGGCAGGGGGCGGAGAGACCCAGTACTTC
15	few	TRBJ2-3	TRBV25-1	TRBD1	CASSAGQGAPDTQYF	TGTGCCAGCAGTGCGGGACAGGGGGCACCAGATACGCAGTATTTT
12	once	TRBJ2-1	TRBV29-1	TRBD2	CSAEREAYEQFF	TGCAGCGCGGAACGGGAGGCCTATGAGCAGTTCTTC
14	few	TRBJ1-5	TRBV5-1	-	CARLQGYLNQPQHF	TGCGCCAGATTACAGGGATACCTCAATCAGCCCCAGCATTTT
13	-	TRBJ2-1	TRBV27	TRBD1	CASRRTGGVEQFF	TGTGCCAGCAGACGGACAGGGGGCGTTGAGCAGTTCTTC
15	-	TRBJ2-7	TRBV18	TRBD1	CASSPTGRGSYEQYF	TGTGCCAGCTCACCGACAGGGCGAGGGAGCTACGAGCAGTACTTC
17	-	TRBJ1-6	TRBV5-5	-	CASSPLPGTSFSSPLHF	TGTGCCAGCAGCCCACTCCCCGGGACAAGTTTTAGCTCACCCCTCCACTTT
16	-	TRBJ2-2	TRBV18	TRBD1	CASSRTGVIATGELFF	TGTGCCAGCTCACGGACAGGGGTGATAGCCACCGGGGAGCTGTTTTTT
14	once	TRBJ2-3	TRBV7-3	-	CASSLLGLADTQYF	TGTGCCAGCAGCTTGCTTGGGTTAGCAGATACGCAGTATTTT
15	few	TRBJ1-2	TRBV4-1	-	CASSPWAAANYGYTF	TGCGCCAGCAGCCCCTGGGCCGCCGCTAACTATGGCTACACCTTC
15	-	TRBJ2-3	TRBV5-6	-	CASSTWTAGTDTQYF	TGTGCCAGCAGCACATGGACAGCTGGCACAGATACGCAGTATTTT
14	-	TRBJ2-1	TRBV10-1	-	CASSGPLGFSEQFF	TGCGCCAGCAGTGGCCCCTTAGGTTTCAGTGAGCAGTTCTTC
13	once	TRBJ2-6	TRBV5-6	-	CASSLPGANVLTF	TGTGCCAGCAGCTTGCCTGGGGCCAACGTCCTGACTTTC
15	few	TRBJ2-7	TRBV11-2	-	CASSFVSGISYEQYF	TGTGCCAGCAGCTTTGTTTCAGGGATCTCCTACGAGCAGTACTTC
14	-	TRBJ2-5	TRBV27	-	CASSLSSMIETQYF	TGTGCCAGCAGTTTATCTTCCATGATCGAGACCCAGTACTTC
14	-	TRBJ2-5	TRBV7-8	TRBD1	CASSLQGVEETQYF	TGTGCCAGCAGCTTACAGGGGGTGGAGGAGACCCAGTACTTC
15	-	TRBJ2-2	TRBV7-2	-	CASTPSPANTGELFF	TGTGCCAGCACCCCCTCCCCCGCGAACACCGGGGAGCTGTTTTTT
11	few	TRBJ2-7	TRBV20-1	-	CSARGPYEQYF	TGCAGTGCTAGGGGTCCTTACGAGCAGTACTTC
14	-	TRBJ2-7	TRBV27	-	CASSTRTLLYEQYF	TGTGCCAGCAGTACCCGGACTCTACTCTACGAGCAGTACTTC
15	-	TRBJ2-7	TRBV5-4	-	CASSFPGRSSYEQYF	TGTGCCAGCAGCTTCCCGGGACGTAGCTCCTACGAGCAGTACTTC
16	-	TRBJ2-7	TRBV14	-	CASSQEGWTETYEQYF	TGTGCCAGCAGCCAAGAAGGGTGGACGGAGACCTACGAGCAGTACTTC
14	-	TRBJ2-1	TRBV6-5	-	CASRVPGLRPEEFF	TGTGCCAGCAGGGTTCCGGGACTTAGGCCAGAGGAGTTCTTC
13	-	TRBJ1-2	TRBV5-1	-	CASSIDDNYGYTF	TGCGCCAGCAGCATTGACGATAACTATGGCTACACCTTC
14	-	TRBJ2-2	TRBV19	-	CASTKGGNTGELFF	TGTGCCAGTACAAAGGGGGGGAACACCGGGGAGCTGTTTTTT
15	-	TRBJ2-7	TRBV6-6	TRBD1	CASRGRQGGPYEQYF	TGTGCCAGCAGGGGCAGACAGGGGGGCCCCTACGAGCAGTACTTC
13	-	TRBJ1-1	TRBV30	-	CAWSVGSGTEAFF	TGTGCCTGGAGTGTAGGGTCGGGCACTGAAGCTTTCTTT
11	once	TRBJ2-7	TRBV21-1	-	CASTHSYEQYF	TGTGCCAGCACCCATTCTTACGAGCAGTACTTC
17	-	TRBJ2-4	TRBV7-9	-	CASSPRGEPLAKNIQYF	TGTGCCAGCAGCCCCCGAGGGGAACCCTTAGCCAAAAACATTCAGTACTTC
13	-	TRBJ1-2	TRBV10-3	-	CAISEGSNYGYTF	TGTGCCATCAGTGAGGGCAGTAACTATGGCTACACCTTC